The rows below give T cell receptor beta chains drawn from one sample of a study of blood T cell repertoires in COVID-19. Sequencing used immunoSEQ multiplex PCR; TCRdb keeps in-frame clones, though not all of them. The sample consists of 69,000 or so clones, approximately 80% of them appearing once. Source material: peripheral blood. The source of these receptors is a woman of 80 years or more with active or convalescent COVID-19. Both conserved end residues are part of each CDR3. A D gene is named only where the DNA matches it firmly. The size field is filled for only some rows; it gives once, few, many or a size class.

d_gene	v_gene	abundance	j_gene	CDR3aa	CDR3nt
TRBD2	TRBV27	NA	TRBJ2-5	CASQDSSGIQETQYF	TGTGCCAGCCAAGATTCTAGCGGAATACAAGAGACCCAGTACTTC
NA	TRBV18	NA	TRBJ1-6	CASSGSGVDSPLHF	TGTGCCAGCTCAGGGTCAGGGGTTGATTCACCCCTCCACTTT
TRBD2	TRBV6-5	NA	TRBJ2-3	CASSFGLAGGPDTQYF	TGTGCCAGCAGTTTCGGACTAGCGGGAGGCCCAGATACGCAGTATTTT
TRBD1	TRBV9	NA	TRBJ2-6	CASTGTGGAGANVLTF	TGTGCCAGCACCGGGACAGGGGGCGCTGGGGCCAACGTCCTGACTTTC
TRBD1	TRBV5-8	NA	TRBJ2-7	CASSPWDSYEQYF	TGTGCCAGCAGCCCCTGGGACAGCTACGAGCAGTACTTC
NA	TRBV12-5	NA	TRBJ1-5	CASGLDIDQPQHF	TGTGCTAGTGGTTTGGACATCGATCAGCCCCAGCATTTT
NA	TRBV4-1	NA	TRBJ2-3	CASSQEGRRGTDTQYF	TGCGCCAGCAGCCAAGAGGGTCGGAGAGGCACAGATACGCAGTATTTT
TRBD1	TRBV7-2	NA	TRBJ1-2	CASSQRGPTVARGYTF	TGTGCCAGCAGCCAAAGGGGGCCGACAGTTGCGCGGGGCTACACCTTC
TRBD2	TRBV27	NA	TRBJ2-7	CASSTGGGGPYEQYF	TGTGCCAGCAGTACCGGGGGGGGTGGACCCTACGAGCAGTACTTC
NA	TRBV7-9	NA	TRBJ1-1	CASSLPQGTEAFF	TGTGCCAGCAGCTTACCGCAGGGAACTGAAGCTTTCTTT
NA	TRBV28	NA	TRBJ1-1	CASSLGGNTEAFF	TGTGCCAGCAGTTTGGGAGGGAACACTGAAGCTTTCTTT
TRBD2	TRBV2	NA	TRBJ2-2	CATTRAGGGGDTGELFF	TGTGCCACCACCAGGGCCGGGGGGGGCGGGGACACCGGGGAGCTGTTTTTT
TRBD2	TRBV4-1	NA	TRBJ2-7	CASSQDWGTSGLYEQYF	TGCGCCAGCAGCCAAGATTGGGGGACTAGCGGACTTTACGAGCAGTACTTC
NA	TRBV18	few	TRBJ2-1	CASSPRVTGLHNEQFF	TGTGCCAGCTCACCACGCGTGACAGGCCTCCACAATGAGCAGTTCTTC
TRBD1	TRBV18	NA	TRBJ2-5	CASSWTGAAETQYF	TGTGCCAGCTCCTGGACAGGGGCTGCGGAGACCCAGTACTTC
TRBD1	TRBV5-6	few	TRBJ1-4	CASSREQTGSNEKLFF	TGTGCCAGCAGCCGTGAACAGACAGGGTCTAATGAAAAACTGTTTTTT
NA	TRBV7-8	NA	TRBJ1-3	CASSLVGRNTIYF	TGTGCCAGCAGCTTAGTCGGTAGAAACACCATATATTTT
NA	TRBV16	few	TRBJ1-1	CASSQSWAGGTEAFF	TGTGCCAGCAGCCAATCCTGGGCGGGGGGCACTGAAGCTTTCTTT
TRBD1	TRBV30	NA	TRBJ1-5	CAWSQAGGARQPQHF	TGTGCCTGGAGTCAGGCAGGGGGCGCCCGTCAGCCCCAGCATTTT
TRBD2	TRBV6-2/TRBV6-3	few	TRBJ2-1	CASSTPGTRGYNEQFF	TGTGCCAGCAGTACGCCCGGGACTAGGGGTTACAATGAGCAGTTCTTC
NA	TRBV7-9	NA	TRBJ2-5	CASSSLGEVLGETQYF	TGTGCCAGCAGTTCACTCGGGGAGGTATTGGGAGAGACCCAGTACTTC
NA	TRBV3-1/TRBV3-2	NA	TRBJ2-3	CASSHLRTASTDTQYF	TGTGCCAGCAGCCATCTCCGGACAGCTAGCACAGATACGCAGTATTTT
NA	TRBV30	few	TRBJ1-1	CAWAVGTTKAFF	TGTGCCTGGGCAGTTGGTACAACCAAAGCTTTCTTT
NA	TRBV11-2	once	TRBJ2-3	CASSLISEATDTQYF	TGTGCCAGCAGCTTAATAAGCGAAGCCACAGATACGCAGTATTTT
NA	TRBV12-3/TRBV12-4	NA	TRBJ2-3	CASRILPGDTQYF	TGTGCCAGCAGGATCCTTCCCGGAGATACGCAGTATTTT
NA	TRBV7-2	NA	TRBJ1-2	CASSLDWRNTNYGYTF	TGTGCCAGCAGCTTAGATTGGAGGAATACTAACTATGGCTACACCTTC
TRBD1	TRBV10-3	NA	TRBJ2-5	CAISEAGGAGSSSQYF	TGTGCCATCAGTGAAGCAGGGGGCGCCGGGTCGAGCTCTCAGTACTTC
NA	TRBV7-9	few	TRBJ1-5	CASSTETSNQPQHF	TGTGCCAGCAGCACGGAGACTAGCAATCAGCCCCAGCATTTT
NA	TRBV28	NA	TRBJ1-1	CASMESLKTEAFF	TGTGCCAGCATGGAGTCTCTCAAAACTGAAGCTTTCTTT
NA	TRBV19	NA	TRBJ1-2	CASSTRLGASDYGYTF	TGTGCCAGTAGTACCCGTCTTGGGGCGTCCGACTATGGCTACACCTTC
NA	TRBV7-9	NA	TRBJ1-6	CASSLNPPGGNNSPLHF	TGTGCCAGCAGCTTAAATCCGCCAGGTGGAAATAATTCACCCCTCCACTTT
NA	TRBV7-2	NA	TRBJ2-3	CASSPLPLSTDTQYF	TGTGCCAGCAGCCCCCTTCCCCTTAGCACAGATACGCAGTATTTT
TRBD1	TRBV23-1	NA	TRBJ2-3	CASSQKGQGVADTQYF	TGCGCCAGCAGTCAAAAAGGGCAGGGGGTAGCAGATACGCAGTATTTT
NA	TRBV7-2	few	TRBJ2-5	CASSLPGQETQYF	TGTGCCAGCAGCTTACCAGGGCAAGAGACCCAGTACTTC
NA	TRBV5-4	NA	TRBJ1-3	CASSLDGGKGGNTIYF	TGTGCCAGCAGCTTGGATGGAGGCAAAGGGGGAAACACCATATATTTT
TRBD1	TRBV19	NA	TRBJ1-6	CASIGGTGVPGSPLHF	TGTGCCAGTATCGGTGGGACAGGGGTTCCAGGGTCACCCCTCCACTTT
NA	TRBV5-1	once	TRBJ2-7	CASSLEGELYEQYF	TGCGCCAGCAGCTTGGAAGGAGAACTCTACGAGCAGTACTTC
NA	TRBV7-9	few	TRBJ2-3	CASSQEGTRLDTQYF	TGTGCCAGCAGCCAGGAGGGGACGAGATTAGATACGCAGTATTTT
TRBD2	TRBV5-5	NA	TRBJ2-2	CASSVTSGGLNTGELFF	TGTGCCAGCAGCGTGACTAGCGGGGGACTGAACACCGGGGAGCTGTTTTTT
NA	TRBV12-3/TRBV12-4	NA	TRBJ1-2	CASSRDTYGYTF	TGTGCCAGCAGTAGAGACACCTATGGCTACACCTTC
TRBD1	TRBV28	NA	TRBJ1-6	CASSGTAYNSPLHF	TGTGCCAGCAGCGGGACAGCGTATAATTCACCCCTCCACTTT
NA	TRBV19	few	TRBJ1-5	CASSIGADSKAQHF	TGTGCCAGTAGTATAGGGGCAGATTCAAAGGCCCAGCATTTT
TRBD2	TRBV4-3	few	TRBJ2-2	CASSPLAGGHGGELFF	TGCGCCAGCAGCCCATTAGCGGGAGGTCATGGGGGGGAGCTGTTTTTT
TRBD1	TRBV6-5	NA	TRBJ1-6	CASRGDRGNSPLHF	TGTGCCAGCAGAGGGGACAGGGGTAATTCACCCCTCCACTTT
TRBD2	TRBV7-2	once	TRBJ2-1	CASSLGRLAGNNEQFF	TGTGCCAGCAGCTTAGGACGACTAGCGGGGAACAATGAGCAGTTCTTC
TRBD1	TRBV4-2	NA	TRBJ1-5	CASSQDATGYQPQHF	TGTGCCAGCAGCCAAGATGCGACAGGGTATCAGCCCCAGCATTTT
NA	TRBV28	NA	TRBJ1-1	CATFGNTEAFF	TGTGCCACCTTCGGGAACACTGAAGCTTTCTTT
NA	TRBV6-5	NA	TRBJ2-6	CASIGASGANVLTF	TGTGCCAGCATAGGGGCATCTGGGGCCAACGTCCTGACTTTC
NA	TRBV7-2	NA	TRBJ1-3	CASSAREGSGNTIYF	TGTGCCAGCAGCGCCAGGGAAGGCTCTGGAAACACCATATATTTT
NA	TRBV6-2/TRBV6-3	few	TRBJ2-2	CASSYSRWRTHTFTGELFF	TGTGCCAGCAGTTACTCGAGGTGGAGGACCCACACTTTCACCGGGGAGCTGTTTTTT